Below are 23 T cell receptor beta chains sequenced from a single sample in a study of blood T cell repertoires in COVID-19. TCRdb keeps only in-frame clones here, not all; method: immunoSEQ multiplex PCR. The sample has 99,000 or so clones, about 89% seen once. Sequenced material: peripheral blood. These receptors were collected from a human donor in a cohort sampled during active COVID-19.

Here the CDR3 DNA reads TGTGCCAGCATCTGGGGCCGTATGAACACTGAAGCTTTCTTT. Its translation is CASIWGRMNTEAFF. This chain joins TRBV28 and TRBJ1-1, with D possibly matching TRBD1 (5 bases). The CDR3 has 14 amino acids. The V end was cut by 7 bases, the J end by 0 bases, with 12 bases between. CDR1 MDHEN and CDR2 SYDVKM come from the germline V gene. Full variable domain (rest looked up from reference TRBV28 and TRBJ1-1): DVKVTQSSRYLVKRTGEKVFLECVQDMDHENMFWYRQDPGLGLRLIYFSYDVKMKEKGDIPEGYSVSREKKERFSLILESASTNQTSMYLCASIWGRMNTEAFFGQGTRLTVV.

J is TRBJ1-5 and V is TRBV6-2 or TRBV6-3; 8 nucleotides agree with TRBD1. Unmatched junction bases numbered 6, after V lost 2 bases and J lost 0 bases. Germline loops: CDR1 MNHEY, CDR2 SVGEGT. The CDR3 runs 17 residues. The CDR3 region is CASSYLWTGSSNQPQHF. The CDR3 DNA reads TGTGCCAGCAGTTACCTCTGGACAGGGTCTAGCAATCAGCCCCAGCATTTT.

The genes are TRBV5-6 and TRBJ2-1, with D perhaps TRBD1 (6 bases). V was clipped by 0 bases and J by 9 bases, with 16 bases between them. The germline V gene has CDR1 SGHDT and CDR2 YYEEEE. The CDR3 loop spans 15 amino acids. CDR3 sequence: CASSLVQGRFTEQFF. DNA for the CDR3: TGTGCCAGCAGCTTGGTACAGGGAAGATTTACTGAGCAGTTCTTC.

V is TRBV11-2 and J is TRBJ2-1; 8 positions agree with TRBD2. The CDR3 length is 15 residues. Germline V gives CDR1 SGHAT, CDR2 FQNNGV. The V and J ends lost 5 bases and 6 bases, in that order; junction bases with no gene match: 9. CDR3 DNA sequence: TGTGCCAGCAGCCCAATAGCGGGAATAGGCAATGAGCAGTTCTTC. Translation gives CASSPIAGIGNEQFF.

This clone was seen a handful of times. The chain is built from TRBV4-2 and TRBJ2-7; perhaps TRBD2 as D (5 bases). Germline V gives CDR1 LGHNA, CDR2 YNFKEQ. This CDR3 region has 13 residues. V was cut by 1 base and J by 3 bases, with 7 bases left in between. The CDR3 protein is CASSQAGVYEQYF. In nucleotides, the CDR3 is TGTGCCAGCAGCCAAGCCGGGGTCTACGAGCAGTACTTC.

The V gene is TRBV3-1 (or the pseudogene TRBV3-2), the J gene TRBJ2-4; 8 positions match TRBD2. V shed 3 bases, J shed 0 bases, and the junction held 1 base outside the gene matches. This CDR3 contains 15 residues. Looked up from germline, CDR1 is LGHDT and CDR2 is YNNKEL (reference sequence). CDR3 DNA sequence: TGTGCCAGCAGCCAGCGGGAGGCAGCCAAAAACATTCAGTACTTC. This gives the protein CASSQREAAKNIQYF.

V is TRBV12-3 or TRBV12-4 and J is TRBJ1-5; D unclear. Trimming cost V 8 bases and J 4 bases, with 9 bases left between them. This CDR3 has 12 amino acids. The chain's CDR3 is CASVFGNQPQHF. The CDR3 DNA reads TGTGCCAGCGTCTTCGGTAATCAGCCCCAGCATTTT.

The gene calls are TRBV4-3 and TRBJ2-3; 11 bases align to TRBD2. Germline CDR1 reads LGHNA; CDR2 reads YSLEER. The J segment lost 7 bases and the V segment lost 3 bases, leaving 9 bases of the junction unmatched. This CDR3 is 16 amino acids long. The chain's CDR3 is CASSQVAGGFSNTQYF. As DNA, the CDR3 is TGCGCCAGCAGCCAGGTAGCGGGGGGGTTCTCAAATACGCAGTATTTT.

This chain uses TRBV27 with TRBJ1-2; 9 nucleotides line up with TRBD1. Germline CDR1 MNHEY, CDR2 SMNVEV (reference sequence). Losses at the gene ends were 3 bases for V and 2 bases for J; bases not matched to a gene: 7. The CDR3 totals 16 residues. Here the CDR3 DNA reads TGTGCCAGCAGTTTGAATGGGGACAGGGAGAACTATGGCTACACCTTC. Its protein product is CASSLNGDRENYGYTF.

This rearrangement joins TRBV19 to TRBJ2-1; 9 bases agree with TRBD2. Germline CDR1 and CDR2: LNHDA and SQIVND (reference sequence). This CDR3 has 15 amino acids. With V trimmed by 6 bases and J by 4 bases, 7 bases remained unmatched. In nucleotides, the CDR3 is TGTGCCAGTAGCCTAGCGGGAACCGGGTACAATGAGCAGTTCTTC. Its protein product is CASSLAGTGYNEQFF.

J is TRBJ1-1 and V is TRBV5-1, with D perhaps matching TRBD1 (6 bases). Germline CDR1 and CDR2: SGHRS and YFSETQ. CDR3 length equals 14 residues. V lost 2 bases and J lost 5, with 13 bases in between. The CDR3, as DNA: TGCGCCAGCAGCTTTCAAGGGGGGGATACTGAAGCTTTCTTT. Translating it yields CASSFQGGDTEAFF. The full variable domain, with the rest looked up from reference TRBV5-1 and TRBJ1-1, is KAGVTQTPRYLIKTRGQQVTLSCSPISGHRSVSWYQQTPGQGLQFLFEYFSETQRNKGNFPGRFSGRQFSNSRSEMNVSTLELGDSALYLCASSFQGGDTEAFFGQGTRLTVV.

The chain couples TRBV12-3 or TRBV12-4 to TRBJ2-7, with a possible D match to TRBD2 (5 bases). Between the trimmed V and J ends, which lost 2 bases and 6 bases, there was a span of 8 bases. CDR3 size: 12 residues. The CDR3 DNA sequence: TGTGCCAGCAGTTTACCGGGATCCGAGCAGTACTTC. Translated, it gives CASSLPGSEQYF.

This sequence joins TRBV7-9 and TRBJ2-1, with 9 bases identical to TRBD2. CDR3 length: 16 amino acids. CDR1 is SEHNR, CDR2 FQNEAQ, per germline (reference sequence). Trimming cost V 6 bases and J 0 bases; bases outside gene matches: 6. CDR3 coding DNA: TGTGCCAGCAGAGGCGGGAGGGGGAACTCCTACAATGAGCAGTTCTTC. Translation gives CASRGGRGNSYNEQFF.

The genes are TRBV27 and TRBJ1-6; D possibly corresponds to TRBD1 (6 bases). Germline assignment: CDR1 MNHEY and CDR2 SMNVEV (reference sequence). This CDR3 contains 19 residues. Trimming removed 6 bases from V and 1 base from J, with 22 bases in between. The CDR3 DNA reads as TGTGCCAGCAGGGATCCTCGGGTTAGTCAGGGGTCCTATAATTCACCCCTCCACTTT. Its translation is CASRDPRVSQGSYNSPLHF.

The rearrangement joins TRBV6-5 to TRBJ1-4, with 12 bases that match TRBD1. Per the germline V gene, CDR1 is MNHEY and CDR2 is SVGAGI. The CDR3 has 15 residues. V lost 3 bases, J lost 8 bases, and 4 bases stayed unmatched. CDR3 DNA sequence: TGTGCCAGCAGTTATGCCGGGACAGGGGGCGAAAAACTGTTTTTT. Translated: CASSYAGTGGEKLFF.

This clone came up once. The V gene is TRBV7-9, the J gene TRBJ2-7; TRBD1 might be the D (6 bases). The CDR3 totals 13 residues. V was trimmed by 3 bases and J by 3 bases, leaving 9 bases between them. Germline V lookup: CDR1 SEHNR, CDR2 FQNEAQ (reference sequence). This chain's CDR3 is CASSLGTFYEQYF. The CDR3 bases are TGTGCCAGCAGCTTGGGGACATTCTACGAGCAGTACTTC.

The J gene is TRBJ1-2, the V gene TRBV9, with D perhaps TRBD1 (6 bases). The CDR3 covers 12 residues. Per the germline V gene, CDR1 is SGDLS and CDR2 is YYNGEE. Between the trimmed V and J ends, which lost 4 bases and 3 bases, there was a span of 7 bases. The CDR3 loop is CASSPGDYGYTF. Written as DNA, the CDR3 is TGTGCCAGCAGCCCAGGGGACTATGGCTACACCTTC. Based on the CDR3 plus reference TRBV9 and TRBJ1-2, the full variable domain is DSGVTQTPKHLITATGQRVTLRCSPRSGDLSVYWYQQSLDQGLQFLIQYYNGEERAKGNILERFSAQQFPDLHSELNLSSLELGDSALYFCASSPGDYGYTFGSGTRLTVV.

The rearrangement uses TRBV3-1 (or the pseudogene TRBV3-2) and TRBJ2-3; TRBD2 matches at 7 bases. This CDR3 is built from 15 residues. V dropped 11 bases and J dropped 3; count of bases not matched to a gene: 14. Germline lookup yields CDR1 LGHDT and CDR2 YNNKEL (reference sequence). CDR3 DNA: TGTGCCTCAAAGCCGGGCGGGAGTAAGACAGATACGCAGTATTTT. It encodes CASKPGGSKTDTQYF.

This rearrangement joins TRBV25-1 to TRBJ1-2; tentative D call: TRBD1 (5 bases). V was trimmed by 2 bases and J by 4 bases, leaving 11 bases between them. CDR1 is MGHDK and CDR2 is SYGVNS in the germline V gene. This CDR3 comprises 14 residues. The chain's CDR3 is CASSETGDLYGYTF. CDR3 coding DNA: TGTGCCAGCAGTGAAACGGGGGACCTCTATGGCTACACCTTC.

The V gene is TRBV28, the J gene TRBJ1-5, with D possibly matching TRBD1 (6 bases). CDR1 is MDHEN and CDR2 is SYDVKM in the germline V gene. The CDR3 has 13 amino acids. The V end was cut by 8 bases, the J end by 6 bases, with 14 bases between. The CDR3 reads CASGQGISQPQHF. The CDR3 nucleotides read TGTGCCAGCGGTCAGGGGATTAGTCAGCCCCAGCATTTT.

The rearrangement joins TRBV19 to TRBJ1-2; 7 bases match TRBD1. The CDR3 contains 15 residues. Germline V gene data show CDR1 as LNHDA and CDR2 as SQIVND (reference sequence). Unmatched junction bases numbered 14, after V lost 5 bases and J lost 8 bases. The CDR3 nucleotides read TGTGCCAGTAGTTTCCGACAGGGTGTGGAAGCAGGCTACACCTTC. This encodes CASSFRQGVEAGYTF.

The chain joins TRBV3-1 (or the pseudogene TRBV3-2) to TRBJ2-1, with D perhaps TRBD2 (5 bases). The V gene's germline CDR1 is LGHDT and CDR2 YNNKEL (reference sequence). Between the trimmed V and J ends, which lost 4 bases and 0 bases, there was a span of 10 bases. This CDR3 contains 15 residues. The DNA of the CDR3 is TGTGCCAGCAGCCCACTAGGTATCTCCTACAATGAGCAGTTCTTC. As protein: CASSPLGISYNEQFF.

The genes are TRBV7-9 and TRBJ2-1; 9 bases are a match to TRBD2. The CDR3 length is 17 residues. V lost 5 bases to trimming and J lost 0 bases; unmatched junction nucleotides: 8. The germline V gene has CDR1 SEHNR and CDR2 FQNEAQ (reference sequence). The CDR3 is CASSLPSGVSSYNEQFF. The CDR3 DNA follows: TGTGCCAGCAGCCTACCTAGCGGGGTTAGCTCCTACAATGAGCAGTTCTTC. The complete variable domain, with remaining parts taken from reference TRBV7-9 and TRBJ2-1, reads DTGVSQNPRHKITKRGQNVTFRCDPISEHNRLYWYRQTLGQGPEFLTYFQNEAQLEKSRLLSDRFSAERPKGSFSTLEIQRTEQGDSAMYLCASSLPSGVSSYNEQFFGPGTRLTVL.